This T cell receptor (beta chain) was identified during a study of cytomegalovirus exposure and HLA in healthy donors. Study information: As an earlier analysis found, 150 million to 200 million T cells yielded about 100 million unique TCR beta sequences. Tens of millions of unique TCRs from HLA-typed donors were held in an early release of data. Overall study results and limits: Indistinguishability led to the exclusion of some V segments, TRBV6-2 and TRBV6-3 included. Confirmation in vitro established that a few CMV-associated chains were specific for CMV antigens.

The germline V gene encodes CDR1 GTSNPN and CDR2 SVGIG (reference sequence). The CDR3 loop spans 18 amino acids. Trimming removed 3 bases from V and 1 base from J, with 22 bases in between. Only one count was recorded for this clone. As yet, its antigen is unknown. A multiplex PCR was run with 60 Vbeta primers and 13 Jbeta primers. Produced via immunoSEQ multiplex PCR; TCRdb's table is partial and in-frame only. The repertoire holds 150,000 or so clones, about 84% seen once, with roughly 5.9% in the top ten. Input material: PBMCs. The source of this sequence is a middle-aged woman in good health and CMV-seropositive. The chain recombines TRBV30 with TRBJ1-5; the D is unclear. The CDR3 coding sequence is TGTGCCTGGAGCATGGGCAGGTGGCTCTCCGAAAGCAATCAGCCCCAGCATTTT. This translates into CAWSMGRWLSESNQPQHF.